Below, 29 T cell receptor beta chains from the same sample are listed, as sequenced in a study of cytomegalovirus exposure and HLA in healthy donors. Use of 60 Vbeta and 13 Jbeta primers characterized the PCR. Using immunoSEQ multiplex PCR, the repertoire was profiled, and TCRdb retains in-frame clones only, with some absent. The top ten hold less than 2% of the sample, which has fewer than 110,000 clones, 65% to 85% seen once. Sequences were obtained from PBMCs. The origin of the receptors is a woman aged 40 to 55 in good health and CMV-seronegative.

The chain links TRBV7-9 to TRBJ2-4; possible D gene TRBD1, 5 bases. The V gene's germline CDR1 is SEHNR and CDR2 FQNEAQ (reference sequence). There are 15 residues in the CDR3. V shed 5 bases and J shed 1 base, with 12 bases lying between them. CDR3 DNA: TGTGCCAGCAGCCACGCCAGGGATGCCAAAAACATTCAGTACTTC. Translated, it gives CASSHARDAKNIQYF.

CDR3 DNA: TGTGCCAGTAGCCCCCGGGGGGCCGAGCAGTTCTTC. It codes for CASSPRGAEQFF. The V call is TRBV19, the J call TRBJ2-1; tentative D call: TRBD2 (7 bases). Trimming left V 6 bases short and J 10 bases short, with 13 bases between. Germline CDR1 is LNHDA and CDR2 is SQIVND (reference sequence). The CDR3 spans 12 residues.

The rearrangement links TRBV23-1 to TRBJ2-7, with TRBD1 identical over 7 bases. TRBV23-1 is filed as an ORF, its function uncertain. CDR3 length: 19 residues. Trimming at V came to 0 bases and at J to 2 bases, leaving 16 bases not matched to a gene. This chain's CDR3 is CASSQSRVRGTDPPYEQYF. CDR3 nucleotides: TGCGCCAGCAGTCAATCGCGAGTCCGAGGGACAGATCCCCCCTACGAGCAGTACTTC.

V gene TRBV27 combines with J gene TRBJ1-6; the D gene is possibly TRBD1 (6 bases). Germline V CDR1 and CDR2: MNHEY, SMNVEV (reference sequence). The CDR3 has 13 amino acids. V was cut by 5 bases and J by 15 bases, with 17 bases left in between. For the CDR3, the DNA is TGTGCCAGCAGTGCTTCGGGGGGCCGAGACCTCCACTTT. Translation gives CASSASGGRDLHF.

This chain links TRBV5-7 with TRBJ2-7; no clear D gene. TRBV5-7 is known as an ORF, though its function is uncertain. V was pared by 1 base and J by 3 bases, with 5 bases between. The CDR3 totals 12 residues. The DNA of the CDR3 is TGTGCCAGCAGCTTGCGGTTCTACGAGCAGTACTTC. Translated, it gives CASSLRFYEQYF.

V and J are TRBV19 and TRBJ1-1, with D unclear. The V gene lost 4 bases and the J gene lost 8 bases, with 17 bases spanning the gap. Germline values: CDR1 LNHDA, CDR2 SQIVND (reference sequence). The CDR3 extends over 14 amino acids. CDR3 in DNA: TGTGCCAGTAGTACCTGGACTGCCCCTATCGAAGCTTTCTTT. Translated, it gives CASSTWTAPIEAFF.

This chain joins TRBV11-2 and TRBJ1-2, with 7 bases fitting TRBD1. Germline loops: CDR1 SGHAT, CDR2 FQNNGV. Germline trimming cut 0 bases from V and 4 bases from J; bases unmatched to any gene: 2. The CDR3 is 14 amino acids. The CDR3 DNA reads as TGTGCCAGCAGCTTAGAGCCAGGGGGCTATGGCTACACCTTC. Amino acid sequence: CASSLEPGGYGYTF.

V gene TRBV6-4 combines with J gene TRBJ1-4; no reliable D call. V dropped 3 bases and J dropped 2 bases, with 13 bases sitting between them. The CDR3 totals 16 residues. Germline V gene lookup returns CDR1 MRHNA and CDR2 SNTAGT. DNA of the CDR3: TGTGCCAGCAGTGAGGAAGCAGGACTGACTAATGAAAAACTGTTTTTT. It translates to CASSEEAGLTNEKLFF.

This clone was recorded once. The junction and the germline gene differ at one end; a read error may be behind it. The V call is TRBV7-9, the J call TRBJ1-2; the D gene is possibly TRBD1 (5 bases). Germline V gives CDR1 SEHNR, CDR2 FQNEAQ (reference sequence). CDR3 size: 13 residues. The CDR3 bases are TGTTCCAGCAGCTCCCACCCCAGGGATGGCTACACCTTC. Encoded protein: CSSSSHPRDGYTF.

Only one count was recorded for this clone. The V call is TRBV5-1, the J call TRBJ2-5; possible D gene TRBD1, 5 bases. With 3 bases removed from V and 5 bases from J, the gap between germline ends came to 14 bases. The CDR3 is made up of 14 amino acids. CDR1 SGHRS and CDR2 YFSETQ come from the germline V gene. CDR3 in DNA: TGCGCCAGCAGCTCCTCAGGGTTTGGGGAGACCCAGTACTTC. This translates into CASSSSGFGETQYF.

This clone was seen just once. The gene calls are TRBV19 and TRBJ2-3; a possible D gene is TRBD1 (5 bases). This CDR3 comprises 14 residues. The germline gives CDR1 LNHDA, CDR2 SQIVND (reference sequence). V dropped 3 bases and J dropped 3 bases, with 10 bases sitting between them. CDR3 sequence: CASSIRTNTDTQYF. CDR3 nucleotides: TGTGCCAGTAGTATTCGGACAAATACAGATACGCAGTATTTT.

The chain employs TRBV2 and TRBJ2-7, with D possibly being TRBD1 (6 bases). The CDR3 is made up of 13 amino acids. Trimming removed 3 bases at V and 11 bases at J, with 17 bases between. Germline CDR1 reads SNHLY; CDR2 reads FYNNEI. CDR3 residues: CASSDVGQRKEYF. DNA of the CDR3: TGTGCCAGCAGTGATGTGGGACAAAGAAAAGAGTACTTC.

The chain combines TRBV4-1 with TRBJ2-5; perhaps TRBD2 as D (6 bases). CDR3 length: 17 amino acids. V was pared by 3 bases and J by 7 bases, with 24 bases between. From germline, CDR1 is MGHRA and CDR2 YSYEKL. DNA for the CDR3: TGCGCCAGCAGCCATAAGCTAACGGGACTCTCCGAGGGGACCCAGTACTTC. Protein sequence: CASSHKLTGLSEGTQYF.

The chain uses TRBV7-3 and TRBJ2-2, with 13 bases identical to TRBD2. Germline CDR1 is SGHTA and CDR2 is FQGTGA. After removal of 5 bases from V and 0 bases from J, the junction contained 12 bases not matched to a gene. The CDR3 runs 20 residues. Here the CDR3 DNA reads TGTGCCAGCAGCCGTGGACTAGCGGGGGACCTATTCGCGAACACCGGGGAGCTGTTTTTT. Amino acid sequence: CASSRGLAGDLFANTGELFF.

This sequence joins TRBV11-2 and TRBJ2-7; no reliable D call. V was shortened by 1 base and J by 5 bases, with 15 bases between the two germline ends. Germline CDR1 reads SGHAT; CDR2 reads FQNNGV. The CDR3 contains 15 residues. This CDR3 reads CASSLAPSTADEQYF. The CDR3, as DNA: TGTGCCAGCAGCTTAGCGCCCTCGACGGCGGACGAGCAGTACTTC.

As to this clone: Relative to the germline gene, one junction end is altered; a read error may explain this. The chain joins TRBV7-9 to TRBJ2-2; 8 bases are shared with TRBD2. The CDR3 is made up of 16 amino acids. CDR1 SEHNR and CDR2 FQNEAQ come from the germline V gene (reference sequence). This CDR3 reads CSSSLLTSANTGELFF. CDR3 in DNA: TGTTCCAGCAGCTTATTGACTAGCGCGAACACCGGGGAGCTGTTTTTT. The full variable domain, rest sourced from reference TRBV7-9 and TRBJ2-2, is DTGVSQNPRHKITKRGQNVTFRCDPISEHNRLYWYRQTLGQGPEFLTYFQNEAQLEKSRLLSDRFSAERPKGSFSTLEIQRTEQGDSAMYLCSSSLLTSANTGELFFGEGSRLTVL.

This clone was counted a few times. The CDR3, as DNA: TGCAGCGTTACGACAGGGGGGGATGAGACCCAGTACTTC. Protein: CSVTTGGDETQYF. This rearrangement joins TRBV29-1 to TRBJ2-5; 9 bases agree with TRBD1. This CDR3 has 13 amino acids. J lost 5 bases, V lost 5 bases, and 6 bases had no gene match. CDR1 is SQVTM, CDR2 ANQGSEA, per germline.

This chain joins TRBV10-2 and TRBJ2-4; perhaps TRBD1 as D (6 bases). This CDR3 spans 13 amino acids. V was shortened by 4 bases and J by 8 bases, with 12 bases between the two germline ends. Looked up from germline, CDR1 is WSHSY and CDR2 is SAAADI. This CDR3 reads CASSGAEGDIQYF. Here the CDR3 DNA reads TGCGCCAGCAGTGGGGCCGAGGGGGACATTCAGTACTTC.

The genes are TRBV29-1 and TRBJ1-2; D may be TRBD1 (6 bases). Germline loops: CDR1 SQVTM, CDR2 ANQGSEA. The length of the CDR3 is 14 residues. Trimming shortened V by 1 base and J by 2 bases, and 11 bases separated the two germline ends. The CDR3 DNA follows: TGCAGCGTTGAAGTCCAGGGACAAAACTATGGCTACACCTTC. Translated, it gives CSVEVQGQNYGYTF.

The chain combines TRBV29-1 with TRBJ2-1; 7 nucleotides agree with TRBD1. There are 14 residues in the CDR3. Germline V gene sequence: CDR1 SQVTM, CDR2 ANQGSEA. V lost 2 bases, J lost 5 bases, and 6 bases stayed unmatched. The CDR3 spells CSVERGQPHNEQFF. In DNA, the CDR3 is TGCAGCGTTGAAAGGGGGCAGCCCCACAATGAGCAGTTCTTC.

The gene calls are TRBV28 and TRBJ1-2; D is unclear. The CDR3 loop spans 14 amino acids. CDR1 MDHEN and CDR2 SYDVKM come from the germline V gene. Trimming removed 2 bases from V and 4 bases from J, with 11 bases in between. CDR3 nucleotides: TGTGCCAGCAGTTTAGGAGTTAGCAGCTATGGCTACACCTTC. Protein product: CASSLGVSSYGYTF.

In regard to this clone: One end of the junction varies from germline; a read error may be responsible. This chain links TRBV7-9 with TRBJ2-7, with 12 nucleotides matching TRBD1. The CDR3 consists of 15 residues. Germline V gene lookup returns CDR1 SEHNR and CDR2 FQNEAQ (reference sequence). Written as DNA, the CDR3 is TGTTCCAGCAGCCTCAAGGGACAGGGGGCGAACGAGCAGTACTTC. It is translated as CSSSLKGQGANEQYF.

The sample holds one count of this clone. V is TRBV6-5 and J is TRBJ2-3, with a possible D match to TRBD2 (6 bases). Germline V gene lookup returns CDR1 MNHEY and CDR2 SVGAGI. The CDR3 sequence is 16 residues long. V was pared by 2 bases and J by 1 base, with 13 bases between. The CDR3: CASSYDLGGGTDTQYF. The CDR3 DNA sequence: TGTGCCAGCAGTTACGACCTCGGGGGTGGCACAGATACGCAGTATTTT.

This clone has just a few counts. The genes are TRBV30 and TRBJ2-1; 9 nucleotides match TRBD2. V was clipped by 0 bases and J by 4 bases; unmatched bases: 4. CDR1 and CDR2 (germline): GTSNPN, SVGIG (reference sequence). CDR3 size: 15 residues. CDR3 in DNA: TGTGCCTGGAGTGTTTCCAGCGGGAGGTACAATGAGCAGTTCTTC. Protein: CAWSVSSGRYNEQFF.

The CDR3 DNA reads TGTGCCAGCAGCTTAGGCGGGATTTTCTTTGGGTATGGCTACACCTTC. This sequence encodes CASSLGGIFFGYGYTF. This chain joins TRBV7-6 and TRBJ1-2; D gene unclear. V was cut by 1 base and J by 5 bases, with 17 bases left in between. The germline CDR1 and CDR2 sequences are SGHVS and FNYEAQ. This CDR3 contains 16 residues.

The V call is TRBV10-3, the J call TRBJ1-6, with a possible D match to TRBD1 (5 bases). The CDR3 loop spans 14 amino acids. The V end lost 5 bases, the J end lost 10 bases, and 15 bases lay between the germline ends. CDR1 ENHRY and CDR2 SYGVKD come from the germline V gene. CDR3 in DNA: TGTGCCATCAGTTGGGGAGGACACGGCTCACCCCTCCACTTT. It is translated as CAISWGGHGSPLHF.

The chain couples TRBV29-1 to TRBJ2-3, with 8 bases identical to TRBD2. V lost 6 bases to trimming and J lost 1 base; unmatched junction nucleotides: 12. The CDR3 spans 16 residues. From germline, CDR1 is SQVTM and CDR2 ANQGSEA. CDR3 nucleotides: TGCAGCGTGGACACCGGGACTAGGGGGGGCACAGATACGCAGTATTTT. Its translation: CSVDTGTRGGTDTQYF.

The chain combines TRBV30 with TRBJ1-1; tentatively, D is TRBD1 (6 bases). The CDR3 consists of 13 residues. Germline V CDR1 and CDR2: GTSNPN, SVGIG (reference sequence). Trimming left V 3 bases short and J 1 base short, with 9 bases between. CDR3 sequence (DNA): TGTGCCTGGAGGAAGGGGGAGAACACTGAAGCTTTCTTT. It specifies CAWRKGENTEAFF.

This clone was detected a few times. The junction shows a germline mismatch at one end, possibly a read error. The CDR3: CSSSSSDRAQPQHF. The CDR3 region has the DNA TGTTCCAGCAGCTCCTCGGACAGGGCACAGCCCCAGCATTTT. The V gene is TRBV7-9, the J gene TRBJ1-5; 8 nucleotides line up with TRBD1. The CDR3 consists of 14 residues. From germline, CDR1 is SEHNR and CDR2 FQNEAQ (reference sequence).